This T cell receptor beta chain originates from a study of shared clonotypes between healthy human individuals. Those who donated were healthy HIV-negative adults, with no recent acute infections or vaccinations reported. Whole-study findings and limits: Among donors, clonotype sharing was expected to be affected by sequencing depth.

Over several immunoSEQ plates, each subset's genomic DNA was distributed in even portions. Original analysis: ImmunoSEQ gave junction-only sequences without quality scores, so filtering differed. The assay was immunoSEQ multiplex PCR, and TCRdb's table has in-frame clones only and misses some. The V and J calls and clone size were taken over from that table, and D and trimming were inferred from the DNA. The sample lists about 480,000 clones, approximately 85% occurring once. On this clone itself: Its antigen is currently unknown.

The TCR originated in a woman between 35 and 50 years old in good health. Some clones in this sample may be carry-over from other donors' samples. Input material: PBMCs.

The CDR3 sequence: CASSPSTNEKLFF. The CDR3 DNA sequence: TGTGCCAGCTCACCATCAACTAATGAAAAACTGTTTTTT. V and J are TRBV18 and TRBJ1-4, with unresolved D. CDR1 is KGHSH, CDR2 LQKENI, per germline. The CDR3 runs 13 residues. Trimming cost V 2 bases and J 0 bases, with 1 base left between them.